This TCR beta chain emerged from a study of T cell repertoires in cytomegalovirus infection. Overall study: Indications came from public TCR beta signatures; they pointed to CMV infection and to a matching HLA type. General study points: Carriage of CMV together with the relevant HLA was identifiable through cumulative public TCR beta family frequency. HLA-C-restricted CMV clonotypes gave the most frequent clonotype in two of eight donors.

The table lists this clonotype with a few counts. Its target is unknown. TCRdb fed the reads into MiXCR, producing one record per CDR3 protein. The sample consists of more than 200,000 distinct CDR3 sequences, 9.1% of them appearing once. This receptor was obtained from a human donor in good health (CMV status not recorded). Some clones in this sample may be carry-over from other donors' samples. What was sequenced was PBMCs.

CDR3 DNA: TGTGCCAGCAGCTTACAGGGCCCAGCCTACGAGCAGTACTTC. Its protein is CASSLQGPAYEQYF. The chain joins TRBV11-2 to TRBJ2-7; the D gene is possibly TRBD1 (5 bases). Germline assignment: CDR1 SGHAT and CDR2 FQNNGV. This CDR3 region has 14 residues. V dropped 2 bases and J dropped 2 bases, with 10 bases sitting between them.